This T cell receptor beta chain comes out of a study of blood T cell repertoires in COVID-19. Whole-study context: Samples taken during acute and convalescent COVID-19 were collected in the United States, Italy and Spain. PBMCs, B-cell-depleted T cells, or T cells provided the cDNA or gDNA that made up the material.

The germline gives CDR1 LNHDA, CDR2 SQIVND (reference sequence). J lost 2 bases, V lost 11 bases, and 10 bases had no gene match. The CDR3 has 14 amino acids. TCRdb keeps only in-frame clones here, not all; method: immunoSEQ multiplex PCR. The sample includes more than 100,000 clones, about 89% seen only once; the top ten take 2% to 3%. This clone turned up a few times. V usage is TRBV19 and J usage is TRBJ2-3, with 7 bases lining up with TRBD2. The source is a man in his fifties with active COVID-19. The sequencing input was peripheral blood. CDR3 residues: CAAGAGVTTDTQYF. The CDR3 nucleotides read TGTGCCGCCGGGGCGGGGGTTACCACAGATACGCAGTATTTT.